The source of this T cell receptor (beta chain) is a study of beta chain features in type 1 diabetes. Turning to the study itself: Researchers looked at 107,917,701 sorted cells across all samples.

Study-wide findings and caveats: Individuals with type 1 diabetes displayed fewer insertions and more deletions at VDJ junctions.

The CDR3 length is 14 residues. V was clipped by 2 bases and J by 0 bases, with 8 bases between them. CDR1 is MGHDK and CDR2 is SYGVNS in the germline V gene. Every donor had blood drawn once into heparin, 90 to 150 mL on average. The study reverse transcribed the entire isolated RNA, so it sequenced expressed TCRB transcripts. Repertoires were generated with immunoSEQ multiplex PCR, while TCRdb's copy carries only in-frame clones and drops some. Altogether roughly 230,000 clones are present, over 8.5% being singletons, with the ten largest covering under 0.045%. This clone has only a few counts. Its antigen is not identified.

Sequencing was done on a sample of naive CD4+ T cells from blood. This clonotype was obtained from a woman between 18 and 29 years old in good health. The chain joins TRBV25-1 to TRBJ2-7; a possible D gene is TRBD2 (6 bases). CDR3 nucleotides: TGTGCCAGCAGTGAAGCTAGCGCCTCCTACGAGCAGTACTTC. It codes for CASSEASASYEQYF.